This T cell receptor beta chain was identified during a study of T cell responses to AZD1222 COVID-19 vaccine. Profiled with immunoSEQ multiplex PCR; TCRdb holds only in-frame clones, not every one. The sample has 120,000 to 150,000 clones; roughly 90% are singletons. The ends were cut back, 1 base at V and 4 bases at J, with 7 bases in the middle. The germline V gene has CDR1 SGHVS and CDR2 FQNEAQ. The CDR3 loop spans 13 amino acids. Sequencing was performed on peripheral blood, taken on day 0 of AZD1222 vaccination. The receptor was isolated from an adult in good health. V usage is TRBV7-8 and J usage is TRBJ1-1; D is possibly TRBD1 (5 bases). CDR3 loop: CASSLGGRTEAFF. The CDR3 region has the DNA TGTGCCAGCAGCTTAGGGGGCCGCACTGAAGCTTTCTTT.